This T cell receptor beta chain was obtained from a study of T cells expressing NK-cell markers. As for the study in general: One of the eight sequenced donors was seronegative, whereas the other seven were HCMV-seropositive. The study, taken as a whole, reports: The CD3+CD56-NKG2C+ fraction of a handful of donors was likewise dominated by these clonotypes. As a fraction of CD8+ T cells, dominant NKG2C+ clonotypes reached roughly 1.0-7.0% in a handful of donors.

TCRdb reprocessed the 5' RACE reads and stores each CDR3 protein as one record, lacking DNA. The clone table shows approximately 440,000 distinct CDR3 sequences, with the ten largest holding roughly 1.4%. A note on this clonotype: Antigen unknown.

CDR1 is SGHRS and CDR2 is YFSETQ in the germline V gene. This CDR3 has 14 residues. This clonotype was obtained from a woman in her forties or fifties in good health. Sequenced input: blood T cells: a sorted CD56 or NKG2C T cell subset, CD4+ or CD8+ T cells, or bulk PBMC T cells (not recorded which). The chain links TRBV5-1 to TRBJ1-2. The CDR3 is CASSPDGAGYGYTF.